This T cell receptor (beta chain) was captured in a study of HIV-infected children after antiretroviral therapy interruption. Across the whole study: Weeks 0, 12, interruption end (24 or 48), and about 3 years post-study gave interruption-arm samples. Continuous-treatment samples came from weeks 0, 48 and 150.

At least ten counts were recorded for this clonotype. Its antigen is as yet unknown. The study, taken as a whole, reports: The Gini coefficient of naive CD4+ repertoires rose, returning to baseline by 3 years. Naive CD4+ sequences overlapped less between time points once interruption began.

V shed 8 bases and J shed 10 bases, with 18 bases lying between them. CDR3 length equals 12 residues. Germline V lookup: CDR1 MNHNY, CDR2 SVGAGI (reference sequence). Unique molecular identifiers were included in an RNA-based 3' RACE TCR library. TCRdb reprocessed the 3' RACE reads via MiXCR and lists one record per CDR3 protein. The data show about 40,000 distinct CDR3 sequences, with approximately 7% seen just once and roughly 0.87% held by the top ten. The treatment: PENTA 11 planned treatment interruption arm or continuous ART arm. The V gene is TRBV6-6, the J gene TRBJ2-7; D ambiguous. The source material was CD45RA+ CD4+ T cells from PBMCs, pooled from several time points, sampled from a donor given antiretroviral therapy, either interrupted or continuous. Subset indicated: naive CD4+ CD45RA+ CD45RO- T cells. The TCR sequence derives from a pool of human donors with HIV. CDR3 sequence reads: CASGEAPYEQYF. The CDR3 DNA reads as TGTGCCAGCGGTGAAGCCCCTTATGAACAGTACTTC.